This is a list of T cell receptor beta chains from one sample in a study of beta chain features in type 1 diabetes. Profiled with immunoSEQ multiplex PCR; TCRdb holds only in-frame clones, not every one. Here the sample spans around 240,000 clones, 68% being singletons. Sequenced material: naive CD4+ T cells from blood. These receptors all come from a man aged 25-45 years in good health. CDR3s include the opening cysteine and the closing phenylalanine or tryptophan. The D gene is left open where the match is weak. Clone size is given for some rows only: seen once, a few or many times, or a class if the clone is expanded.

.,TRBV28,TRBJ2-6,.,CASSFSHGAAGANVLTF,TGTGCCAGCAGTTTTAGTCATGGGGCTGCTGGGGCCAACGTCCTGACTTTC
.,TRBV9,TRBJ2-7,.,CASSVGGPAYEQYF,TGTGCCAGCAGCGTAGGGGGACCAGCATACGAGCAGTACTTC
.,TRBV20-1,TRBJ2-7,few,CSARARGEQYF,TGCAGTGCTAGGGCCAGGGGTGAGCAGTACTTC
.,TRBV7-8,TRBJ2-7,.,CASTDGFQQYF,TGTGCCAGCACCGACGGTTTCCAGCAGTACTTC
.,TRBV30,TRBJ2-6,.,CAWSRGLLEPGANVLTF,TGTGCCTGGAGCCGGGGACTCCTCGAGCCTGGGGCCAACGTCCTGACTTTC
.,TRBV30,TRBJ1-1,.,CAWSVRATLEAFF,TGTGCCTGGAGTGTACGGGCCACCCTTGAAGCTTTCTTT
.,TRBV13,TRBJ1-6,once,CASSIDRNSPLHF,TGTGCCAGCAGCATAGACAGGAATTCACCCCTCCACTTT
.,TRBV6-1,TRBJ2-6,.,CASSEPGGVTGANVLTF,TGTGCCAGCAGTGAACCCGGCGGGGTCACTGGGGCCAACGTCCTGACTTTC
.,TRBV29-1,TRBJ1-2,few,CSVVSGDGYTF,TGCAGCGTTGTCTCAGGGGATGGCTACACCTTC
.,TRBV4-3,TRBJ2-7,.,CASSQDVYNPYEQYF,TGCGCCAGCAGCCAAGACGTCTACAACCCCTACGAGCAGTACTTC
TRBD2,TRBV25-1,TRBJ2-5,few,CARGLGLAGDETQYF,TGTGCCAGAGGATTGGGACTAGCGGGAGACGAGACCCAGTACTTC
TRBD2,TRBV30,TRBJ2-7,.,CAWSSGGEQYF,TGTGCCTGGAGTTCGGGGGGCGAGCAGTACTTC
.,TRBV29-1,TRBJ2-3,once,CSVGGQRDTQYF,TGCAGCGTTGGGGGCCAGCGGGATACGCAGTATTTT